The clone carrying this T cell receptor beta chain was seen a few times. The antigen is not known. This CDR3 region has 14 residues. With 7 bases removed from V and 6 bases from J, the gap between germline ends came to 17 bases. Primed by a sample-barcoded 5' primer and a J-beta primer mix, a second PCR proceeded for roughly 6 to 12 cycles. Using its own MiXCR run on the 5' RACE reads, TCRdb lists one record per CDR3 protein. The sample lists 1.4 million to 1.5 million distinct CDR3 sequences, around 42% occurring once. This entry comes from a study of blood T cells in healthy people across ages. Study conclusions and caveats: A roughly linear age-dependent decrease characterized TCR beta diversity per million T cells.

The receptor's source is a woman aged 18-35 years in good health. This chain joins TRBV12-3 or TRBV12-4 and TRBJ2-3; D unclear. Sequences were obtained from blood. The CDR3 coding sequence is TGTGCCAGCACCTTCCCCGGGCCCGGGGATACGCAGTATTTT. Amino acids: CASTFPGPGDTQYF.